A selection of T cell receptor beta chains follows, all from one sample in a study of blood T cells in healthy people across ages. MiXCR, applied by TCRdb to the 5' RACE reads, yields one record per CDR3 protein. The profile shows about 900,000 distinct CDR3 sequences, approximately 49% of them singletons. The sequenced material came from blood. These receptors were obtained from a man aged 30-40 years in good health. The CDR3 runs from the conserved cysteine through the conserved F or W. A D gene is named only where the DNA matches it firmly. Only part of the rows carry a size: once, few, many, or a class if the clone is expanded.

J,V,length,size,D,CDR3,DNA
TRBJ2-3,TRBV7-9,15,few,TRBD2,CASSLQRGGGDTQYF,TGTGCCAGCAGCTTACAGCGGGGGGGCGGAGATACGCAGTATTTT
TRBJ2-3,TRBV5-1,16,few,-,CASSLSPPQGTDTQYF,TGCGCCAGCAGCCTAAGTCCCCCCCAGGGAACAGATACGCAGTATTTT
TRBJ2-7,TRBV20-1,16,-,-,CSARDLTVTYPYEQYF,TGCAGTGCTAGGGATCTGACAGTGACCTACCCCTACGAGCAGTACTTC
TRBJ1-1,TRBV12-3/TRBV12-4,11,few,-,CASSNRNEAFF,TGTGCCAGCAGTAACAGAAATGAAGCTTTCTTT
TRBJ1-5,TRBV4-1,16,few,TRBD1,CASSQEGRGSNQPQHF,TGCGCCAGCAGCCAAGAGGGCAGGGGGAGCAATCAGCCCCAGCATTTT
TRBJ2-7,TRBV3-1,15,-,-,CASSRASSPSYEQYF,TGTGCCAGCAGCCGGGCGTCTAGCCCCTCCTACGAGCAGTACTTC
TRBJ1-5,TRBV7-9,14,-,-,CASSLSTGNQPQHF,TGTGCCAGCAGCTTAAGTACGGGGAATCAGCCCCAGCATTTT
TRBJ2-7,TRBV6-6,13,-,-,CASREFGSYEQYF,TGTGCCAGCAGAGAGTTTGGGTCCTACGAGCAGTACTTC
TRBJ2-7,TRBV12-3/TRBV12-4,15,few,TRBD2,CASSLYSLAAYEQYF,TGTGCCAGCAGTTTATATTCCCTAGCGGCTTACGAGCAGTACTTC
TRBJ1-2,TRBV9,12,-,-,CASSVDGRGYTF,TGTGCCAGCAGCGTAGACGGGCGGGGCTACACCTTC
TRBJ2-1,TRBV7-2,12,few,-,CASSRSGTEQFF,TGTGCCAGCAGCCGATCCGGGACAGAGCAGTTCTTC
TRBJ2-3,TRBV6-5,14,-,TRBD1,CASRYRGRRDTQYF,TGTGCCAGCCGGTACAGGGGGCGCAGAGATACGCAGTATTTT
TRBJ2-7,TRBV4-3,16,-,-,CASSQDIGQSSYEQYF,TGCGCCAGCAGCCAAGATATCGGACAGAGCTCCTACGAGCAGTACTTC
TRBJ2-5,TRBV27,15,few,-,CASSHTLTSWETQYF,TGTGCCAGCAGTCACACCCTGACAAGCTGGGAGACCCAGTACTTC
TRBJ2-4,TRBV4-1,16,-,TRBD2,CASTRLAGIAKNIQYF,TGCGCCAGCACCAGACTAGCGGGGATAGCCAAAAACATTCAGTACTTC
TRBJ2-5,TRBV16,15,-,-,CASSQSGYPQETQYF,TGTGCCAGCAGCCAATCCGGCTACCCGCAAGAGACCCAGTACTTC
TRBJ2-2,TRBV12-3/TRBV12-4,15,-,TRBD2,CASTIAGGRSGELFF,TGTGCCAGCACTATAGCGGGGGGGCGGTCCGGGGAGCTGTTTTTT
TRBJ2-6,TRBV6-1,17,-,-,CASSLRDGNSGANVLTF,TGTGCCAGCAGTCTTAGGGACGGAAACTCTGGGGCCAACGTCCTGACTTTC
TRBJ2-1,TRBV25-1,14,-,TRBD2,CASTGTRAVYEQFF,TGTGCCTCAACCGGGACTAGGGCGGTGTATGAGCAGTTCTTC
TRBJ2-3,TRBV7-2,16,-,TRBD2,CASSLRASGGIDTQYF,TGTGCCAGCAGCTTACGGGCTAGCGGGGGCATAGATACGCAGTATTTT
TRBJ1-4,TRBV7-2,15,-,-,CASSLIARHNEKLFF,TGTGCCAGCAGCTTAATAGCAAGGCATAATGAAAAACTGTTTTTT
TRBJ2-7,TRBV28,14,-,TRBD1,CASIPRGQQYEQYF,TGTGCCAGCATCCCGAGGGGGCAACAATACGAGCAGTACTTC
TRBJ2-7,TRBV5-6,12,-,-,CASSNPPYEQYF,TGTGCCAGCAGCAATCCTCCCTACGAGCAGTACTTC
TRBJ2-5,TRBV20-1,15,-,-,CSASTFPGELETQYF,TGCAGTGCTTCGACCTTCCCCGGGGAGCTGGAGACCCAGTACTTC
TRBJ2-1,TRBV3-1,14,many,-,CASSPRTRVNEQFF,TGTGCCAGCAGCCCTCGGACTCGCGTCAATGAGCAGTTCTTC
TRBJ1-1,TRBV3-1,14,-,-,CASSQGQSLREAFF,TGTGCCAGCAGCCAAGGGCAATCCCTACGAGAAGCTTTCTTT
TRBJ2-7,TRBV29-1,12,many,-,CSVEAGSREQYF,TGCAGCGTTGAAGCTGGATCTCGCGAGCAGTACTTC
TRBJ2-7,TRBV29-1,13,few,TRBD1,CSGQTGGRSEQYF,TGCAGCGGTCAGACAGGGGGTCGTTCCGAGCAGTACTTC
TRBJ2-7,TRBV4-2,15,few,TRBD2,CASSQDRGGPYEQYF,TGTGCCAGCAGCCAAGACCGGGGGGGCCCCTACGAGCAGTACTTC
TRBJ1-2,TRBV4-1,13,-,TRBD1,CASKGQDYYGYTF,TGCGCCAGCAAGGGACAGGACTACTATGGCTACACCTTC
TRBJ2-1,TRBV10-3,15,-,TRBD1,CAISVQGASNNEQFF,TGTGCCATCAGTGTACAGGGGGCGTCGAACAATGAGCAGTTCTTC
TRBJ2-3,TRBV6-2/TRBV6-3,15,-,-,CASSVGDRLGDTQYF,TGTGCCAGCAGTGTAGGAGATCGTTTAGGCGATACGCAGTATTTT
TRBJ2-4,TRBV7-2,14,-,-,CASSLSMPQGIQYF,TGTGCCAGCAGCTTGTCGATGCCCCAAGGCATTCAGTACTTC
TRBJ1-4,TRBV20-1,15,-,-,CSARTAQQTNEKLFF,TGCAGTGCTAGGACAGCACAACAAACTAATGAAAAACTGTTTTTT
TRBJ2-3,TRBV10-2,12,-,-,CASTPDRDTQYF,TGCGCCAGCACGCCGGACCGGGATACGCAGTATTTT
TRBJ2-7,TRBV20-1,15,-,TRBD1,CSARDLGQGPYEQYF,TGCAGTGCTAGAGATTTAGGACAGGGACCCTACGAGCAGTACTTC
TRBJ2-5,TRBV12-3/TRBV12-4,14,few,-,CASSLAGAGGTQYF,TGTGCCAGCAGTTTGGCAGGGGCCGGTGGGACCCAGTACTTC
TRBJ2-7,TRBV4-2,12,-,TRBD1,CTSQGQNYEQYF,TGTACCAGTCAGGGACAGAACTACGAGCAGTACTTC
TRBJ2-1,TRBV10-3,17,-,-,CAISESGGHHTYNEQFF,TGTGCCATCAGTGAGTCGGGGGGCCACCACACCTACAATGAGCAGTTCTTC
TRBJ2-3,TRBV20-1,16,few,-,CSAVSFTPRNTDTQYF,TGCAGTGCTGTATCTTTCACCCCCCGGAACACAGATACGCAGTATTTT
TRBJ2-7,TRBV6-1,16,-,TRBD2,CASSEALGLLNYEQYF,TGTGCCAGCAGTGAAGCGCTGGGACTACTGAACTACGAGCAGTACTTC
TRBJ2-1,TRBV27,14,-,TRBD2,CASSFSRGGNEQFF,TGTGCCAGCAGTTTTTCCCGGGGGGGCAATGAGCAGTTCTTC
TRBJ1-2,TRBV29-1,17,-,TRBD1,CSVGAITGQGANYGYTF,TGCAGCGTCGGTGCTATCACGGGACAGGGAGCTAACTATGGCTACACCTTC
TRBJ1-2,TRBV6-5,14,-,-,CASSSRGGAHGYTF,TGTGCCAGCAGTTCCCGGGGTGGAGCTCATGGCTACACCTTC
TRBJ1-5,TRBV10-3,14,-,TRBD1,CAIRGQGPNQPQHF,TGTGCCATCAGAGGACAGGGCCCCAATCAGCCCCAGCATTTT
TRBJ2-3,TRBV10-3,15,-,TRBD1,CAISPGTGGQDTQYF,TGTGCCATCAGCCCAGGGACAGGGGGCCAAGATACGCAGTATTTT
TRBJ2-7,TRBV14,13,few,-,CASSLFGLYEQYF,TGTGCCAGCAGCCTATTCGGCCTCTACGAGCAGTACTTC
TRBJ1-2,TRBV20-1,15,once,TRBD1,CSARVPGQPNYGYTF,TGCAGTGCTAGGGTTCCGGGACAGCCTAACTATGGCTACACCTTC
TRBJ2-6,TRBV4-2,16,many,-,CASSQSTGSGANVLTF,TGTGCCAGCAGCCAATCCACAGGGTCTGGGGCCAACGTCCTGACTTTC
TRBJ1-2,TRBV3-1,12,-,-,CASSRIQGRYTF,TGTGCCAGCAGCCGCATACAGGGACGCTACACCTTC
TRBJ2-3,TRBV20-1,17,-,-,CSARDVVLGPSTDAQYF,TGCAGTGCTAGAGATGTGGTGTTGGGGCCCAGCACAGATGCGCAGTATTTT
TRBJ2-3,TRBV20-1,14,-,TRBD2,CSARDTTGGQTQYF,TGCAGTGCTAGGGATACCACGGGGGGGCAAACACAGTATTTT
TRBJ2-5,TRBV28,15,-,TRBD1,CASSSAGTGKETQYF,TGTGCCAGCAGTTCGGCAGGGACAGGGAAAGAGACCCAGTACTTC
TRBJ2-5,TRBV20-1,14,few,-,CSAPTTGIQETQYF,TGCAGTGCTCCGACGACGGGAATCCAAGAGACCCAGTACTTC
TRBJ2-6,TRBV6-1,16,-,TRBD2,CASSVGGGVASNVLTF,TGTGCCAGCAGTGTTGGGGGGGGTGTAGCGTCCAACGTCCTGACTTTC
TRBJ1-6,TRBV5-1,15,-,TRBD1,CASRGGTGLNSPLHF,TGCGCCAGCAGAGGAGGGACAGGACTAAATTCACCCCTCCACTTT
TRBJ1-2,TRBV4-3,16,-,-,CASSQDPGPRVRGYTF,TGCGCCAGCAGCCAAGATCCGGGACCTAGGGTTCGTGGCTACACCTTC